The table lists the clone carrying this TCR beta chain with a few counts. Its specificity is not known. This sample is part of a study of vaccination effects on CD4 cells after COVID-19. Study information: In the ViraFEST assay, antigen-specific CD4+ clonotypes were identified by expansion after peptide-pool stimulation. Study-level points and caveats: Clones of infection and vaccine origin contracted markedly late after vaccination.

The data were produced by immunoSEQ multiplex PCR, yet TCRdb's version contains in-frame clones alone and is incomplete. The data contain about 50,000 clones, under 85% of them singletons. Germline CDR1 is LGHNA and CDR2 is YNFKEQ. V gave up 3 bases and J gave up 5 bases; unmatched junction bases: 5. This CDR3 region has 16 residues. Culture lasted 10 days before CD4+ T cell isolation. From March to December 2020, the person had a SARS-CoV-2 infection that was confirmed by PCR. Participants were given two doses of BNT162b2 or mRNA-1273 vaccine. Half-medium replacement with IL-2 medium occurred on days 3 and 7.

The source material was CD4+ T cells from PBMCs cultured without peptide, sampled after COVID-19 vaccination. V is TRBV4-2 and J is TRBJ2-5, with 14 bases that match TRBD2. The origin of this receptor is a human donor who had a prior SARS-CoV-2 infection. For the CDR3, the DNA is TGTGCCAGCAGCCATGGGACTAGCGGGGGCGGGGAGACCCAGTACTTC. As protein: CASSHGTSGGGETQYF.